This T cell receptor (beta chain) was identified in a study of T cell changes during pregnancy in multiple sclerosis. The table came from immunoSEQ multiplex PCR; TCRdb's copy has only in-frame clones and leaves some out. The table has approximately 60,000 clones, around 92% seen once; the top ten hold approximately 0.18%. Germline assignment: CDR1 SGDLS and CDR2 YYNGEE. The CDR3 runs to 16 residues. The V gene lost 2 bases and the J gene lost 2 bases, with 13 bases spanning the gap. The sequence came from a female donor with multiple sclerosis, enrolled in a pregnancy study. The specimen comprised CD4+ T cells from peripheral blood mononuclear cells, sampled in the second trimester of pregnancy. The V call is TRBV9, the J call TRBJ2-2; D might be TRBD1 (5 bases). CDR3 in amino acids: CASSVTATANTGELFF. The CDR3 nucleotides read TGTGCCAGCAGCGTCACGGCGACAGCCAACACCGGGGAGCTGTTTTTT.